The table lists the clone carrying this T cell receptor (beta chain) with a few counts. The antigen is unknown. The CDR3 extends over 14 amino acids. The germline gives CDR1 SGHTA, CDR2 FQGNSA. The V gene end was trimmed by 2 bases and the J gene end by 8 bases; junction bases not matched to a gene: 4. Quantitative 5'-RACE was performed with molecular barcodes, and it yielded the TCR beta libraries. One entry per CDR3 protein, called by TCRdb with MiXCR from the 5' RACE reads. Altogether roughly 170,000 distinct CDR3 sequences are present, 9.8% being singletons, with the ten largest covering about 15%. The sample comes from a study of CD8 T cells in ankylosing spondylitis. Findings and caveats of the study: Within matched ankylosing spondylitis synovial fluid, disease-linked clones were reportedly significantly enriched. About eight highly homologous variants made up a TCR beta motif that seemed to typify ankylosing spondylitis blood.

The clonotype was recovered from a female donor with ankylosing spondylitis or in good health (not recorded which). V usage is TRBV7-2 and J usage is TRBJ2-5, with TRBD2 identical over 11 bases. Material for sequencing was blood, either unsorted or a sorted T cell fraction (not recorded which). The CDR3 nucleotides read TGTGCCAGCAGCTTAATACTAGCGGGAGAAACCCAGTACTTC. It encodes CASSLILAGETQYF.